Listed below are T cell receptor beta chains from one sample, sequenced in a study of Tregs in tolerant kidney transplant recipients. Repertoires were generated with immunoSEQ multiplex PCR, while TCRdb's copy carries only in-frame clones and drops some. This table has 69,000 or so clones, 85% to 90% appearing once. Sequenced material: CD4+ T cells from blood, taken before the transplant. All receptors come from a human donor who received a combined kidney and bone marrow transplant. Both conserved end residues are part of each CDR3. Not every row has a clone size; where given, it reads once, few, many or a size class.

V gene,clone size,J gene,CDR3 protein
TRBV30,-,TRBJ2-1,CAWSAGGPIREQFF
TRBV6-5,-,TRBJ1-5,CASSFTGAQPQHF
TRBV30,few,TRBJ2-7,CAWSLTYEQYF
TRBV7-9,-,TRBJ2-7,CASSRDTEQYF
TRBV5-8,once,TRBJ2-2,CASSPVTTRSRGELFF
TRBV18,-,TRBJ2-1,CASSPPGKRGDNEQFF
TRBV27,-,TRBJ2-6,CASSRTGGASAGANVLTF
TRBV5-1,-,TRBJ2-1,CASSVTSSSSNEQFF
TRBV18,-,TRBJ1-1,CASSPPGQGGTEAFF
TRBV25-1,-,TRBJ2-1,CASSDQRSGGDEQFF
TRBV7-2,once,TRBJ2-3,CASSANQGGTDTQYF
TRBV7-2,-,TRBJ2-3,CASSMGLAESDTQYF
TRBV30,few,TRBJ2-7,CAWSVGQRQYF
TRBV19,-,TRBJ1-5,CASRLAGGTDNQPQHF
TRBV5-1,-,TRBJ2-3,CASSLVASGPTDTQYF
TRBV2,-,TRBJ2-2,CASSVIATGELFF
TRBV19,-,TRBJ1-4,CASSTVQATNEKLFF
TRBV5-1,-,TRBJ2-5,CASSFGTGGRETQYF